This is a list of T cell receptor beta chains from one sample in a study of shared clonotypes between healthy human individuals. Profiled with immunoSEQ multiplex PCR; TCRdb holds only in-frame clones, not every one. The top ten hold roughly 0.13% of the sample, which has roughly 2.5 million clones, around nine tenths seen once. Sequenced material: naive CD4+ T cells sorted from blood. The source is a man aged 18-30 years in good health. CDR3s include the opening cysteine and the closing phenylalanine or tryptophan. The D gene is left open where the match is weak. Only part of the rows carry a size: once, few, many, or a class if the clone is expanded.

V gene	clone size	J gene	D gene	CDR3 protein	CDR3 DNA
TRBV5-1	-	TRBJ2-2	TRBD2	CASSLTLLAGGNTGELFF	TGCGCCAGCAGCTTGACACTACTAGCGGGGGGAAACACCGGGGAGCTGTTTTTT
TRBV6-1	-	TRBJ1-1	-	CASSKDRLRANTEAFF	TGTGCCAGCAGTAAAGACAGACTTAGGGCTAACACTGAAGCTTTCTTT
TRBV12-5	once	TRBJ2-1	TRBD2	CASGLVLGLANDYNEQFF	TGTGCTAGTGGTTTGGTACTTGGACTAGCGAATGATTACAATGAGCAGTTCTTC
TRBV18	-	TRBJ2-3	TRBD2	CASSTSGPTDTQYF	TGTGCCAGCTCAACTAGCGGGCCTACAGATACGCAGTATTTT
TRBV5-1	-	TRBJ2-7	-	CASSLKGVSYEQYF	TGCGCCAGCAGCTTGAAGGGGGTTTCCTACGAGCAGTACTTC
TRBV5-8	-	TRBJ1-6	-	CASRVKSSYNSPLHF	TGTGCCAGCAGGGTAAAGAGCTCCTATAATTCACCCCTCCACTTT
TRBV20-1	few	TRBJ1-2	-	CSARGRYGYTF	TGCAGTGCCCGGGGGCGCTATGGCTACACCTTC
TRBV4-1	-	TRBJ2-2	-	CASSQLTLETGTPPGELFF	TGCGCCAGCAGCCAACTGACTTTGGAGACCGGGACCCCACCCGGGGAGCTGTTTTTT
TRBV5-1	-	TRBJ1-6	-	CASSLGAGDSKSPLHF	TGCGCCAGCAGCTTGGGGGCAGGAGACTCAAAGTCACCCCTCCACTTT
TRBV11-2	-	TRBJ1-1	TRBD1	CASSFMGQMNTEAFF	TGTGCCAGCAGCTTTATGGGACAGATGAACACTGAAGCTTTCTTT
TRBV6-4	-	TRBJ2-5	-	CASSEGGDRETQYF	TGTGCCAGCAGTGAGGGCGGGGACCGCGAGACCCAGTACTTC
TRBV5-6	-	TRBJ2-1	-	CASSLGNNEQFF	TGTGCCAGCAGCTTGGGGAACAATGAGCAGTTCTTC
TRBV5-4	-	TRBJ2-7	TRBD2	CASRGTRSDEQYF	TGTGCCAGCAGAGGGACTAGAAGCGACGAGCAGTACTTC
TRBV6-5	-	TRBJ1-2	-	CASTRREGYGYTF	TGTGCCAGCACGAGGAGGGAGGGCTATGGCTACACCTTC
TRBV11-2	few	TRBJ1-2	-	CASSLDPSGSFF	TGTGCCAGCAGCTTAGACCCGTCTGGCAGTTTCTTC
TRBV18	-	TRBJ1-1	-	CASSPNSLNTEAFF	TGTGCCAGCTCACCGAACAGCCTCAACACTGAAGCTTTCTTT
TRBV18	-	TRBJ1-4	TRBD1	CASSLGQGNEKLFF	TGTGCCAGCTCACTCGGACAGGGGAATGAAAAACTGTTTTTT
TRBV2	few	TRBJ1-5	-	CASERETDQPQHF	TGTGCCAGCGAGAGGGAGACGGATCAGCCCCAGCATTTT
TRBV7-9	once	TRBJ1-2	TRBD1	CASSWDSPNYGYTF	TGTGCCAGCAGCTGGGACAGCCCTAACTATGGCTACACCTTC
TRBV5-6	few	TRBJ1-1	-	CASSLGRNTEAFF	TGTGCCAGCAGCTTGGGCAGGAACACTGAAGCTTTCTTT
TRBV11-2	-	TRBJ1-2	-	CASSLDPASYGYTF	TGTGCCAGCAGCTTAGATCCCGCGTCCTATGGCTACACCTTC
TRBV19	once	TRBJ2-2	TRBD2	CASNPLAGATGELFF	TGTGCCAGTAATCCACTAGCGGGGGCCACCGGGGAGCTGTTTTTT
TRBV10-3	-	TRBJ2-1	TRBD2	CAITSAAGENYNEQFF	TGTGCCATCACTTCGGCAGCGGGGGAGAACTACAATGAGCAGTTCTTC
TRBV5-8	-	TRBJ1-2	TRBD1	CASSPDRVFGYTF	TGTGCCAGCAGCCCAGACAGGGTTTTCGGCTACACCTTC
TRBV6-7	-	TRBJ2-2	TRBD2	CASSYPTLMGRTSGSTGELFF	TGTGCCAGCAGTTACCCGACCCTAATGGGGAGGACTAGCGGGAGCACCGGGGAGCTGTTTTTT
TRBV7-2	-	TRBJ1-2	TRBD1	CASSSLTGTGAKVGGYTF	TGTGCCAGCAGCTCGTTGACCGGGACAGGGGCGAAAGTGGGTGGCTACACCTTC
TRBV2	-	TRBJ1-2	-	CASSEITGSRSNYGYTF	TGTGCCAGCAGTGAGATAACAGGGAGCCGTAGCAACTATGGCTACACCTTC
TRBV2	-	TRBJ2-1	TRBD1	CASSLARTGGNEQFF	TGTGCCAGCAGCCTCGCACGAACAGGGGGCAATGAGCAGTTCTTC
TRBV27	-	TRBJ1-6	-	CASSSSGVGSPLHF	TGTGCCAGCAGTTCCTCAGGGGTTGGTTCACCCCTCCACTTT
TRBV13	-	TRBJ2-7	TRBD1	CASRTGTGTYEQYF	TGTGCCAGCAGGACCGGGACAGGGACCTACGAGCAGTACTTC
TRBV4-3	-	TRBJ2-7	TRBD2	CASSQAGGSDEQYF	TGCGCCAGCAGCCAAGCGGGAGGATCAGACGAGCAGTACTTC
TRBV7-2	-	TRBJ2-7	-	CASSLDTPRYEQYF	TGTGCCAGCAGCTTGGATACACCTCGCTACGAGCAGTACTTC
TRBV28	-	TRBJ2-7	-	CASISGTEQYF	TGTGCCAGCATATCAGGGACCGAGCAGTACTTC